The source of this T cell receptor (beta chain) is a study of vaccination effects on CD4 cells after COVID-19. The repertoire was sequenced with immunoSEQ multiplex PCR; TCRdb's copy has only in-frame clones and lacks some. This sample has more than 20,000 clones, with 65% to 80% found just once. Antigen-specific CD4+ T cells were first expanded with viral peptide pools by the ViraFEST assay and only then sequenced. Culturing for 10 days preceded CD4+ T cell isolation. Prior SARS-CoV-2 infection was absent in the vaccine recipients, as shown by negative nucleocapsid antibodies. Comments on this clone: Its antigen is unknown.

There are 15 residues in the CDR3. J was trimmed by 4 bases and V by 5 bases; bases with no gene match: 8. In germline, CDR1 is SSHAT, CDR2 FNYEAQ (reference sequence). Sequences were derived from CD4+ T cells from PBMCs cultured with HCoV-NL63 spike peptides, sampled before COVID-19 vaccination. This clonotype was obtained from a human donor who received a COVID-19 vaccine. This chain connects TRBV7-7 to TRBJ2-7; 10 bases match TRBD2. The CDR3: CASSRAAGGLYEQYF. The CDR3 nucleotides read TGTGCCAGCAGCCGCGCAGCGGGAGGGCTTTACGAGCAGTACTTC.